The 17 T cell receptor beta chains below were found in one sample sequenced in a study of T-cell memory formation after mild COVID-19. In TCRdb, the 5' RACE reads were re-called with MiXCR into one record per CDR3 protein. The sample has some 150,000 distinct CDR3 sequences; about 19% are singletons. Source material: PBMCs or a T cell subset sorted from them (not recorded which). These receptor sequences come from an adult woman who had mild COVID-19 (a few samples of this study predate the infection). Cell type and time point are not known.

This chain joins TRBV7-3 and TRBJ2-4; perhaps TRBD2 as D (6 bases). The germline V gene encodes CDR1 SGHTA and CDR2 FQGTGA. This CDR3 comprises 15 residues. V dropped 2 bases and J dropped 8 bases, with 16 bases sitting between them. The CDR3 region has the DNA TGTGCCAGCAGCTTAGCGGGACCCCCCCGGGACATTCAGTACTTC. This encodes CASSLAGPPRDIQYF.

This clonotype was picked up a small number of times. J is TRBJ2-5 and V is TRBV5-1, with D tentatively TRBD1 (6 bases). CDR1 SGHRS and CDR2 YFSETQ come from the germline V gene. Trimming took off 4 bases at V and 4 bases at J, with 14 bases between the two ends. The CDR3 has 14 amino acids. The CDR3 reads CASSTQSRGETQYF. As DNA, the CDR3 is TGCGCCAGCAGCACGCAGAGCAGGGGAGAGACCCAGTACTTC.

The chain uses TRBV10-2 and TRBJ1-1; tentative D call: TRBD1 (5 bases). The V and J ends lost 9 bases and 10 bases respectively, with 24 bases between them. Germline assignment: CDR1 WSHSY and CDR2 SAAADI. The length of the CDR3 is 14 residues. The CDR3 here is CASLAGGRNGGAFF. The CDR3, as DNA: TGCGCCAGTCTGGCCGGGGGACGCAACGGTGGAGCTTTCTTT.

This clonotype was counted between two and nine times. This chain connects TRBV7-2 to TRBJ2-7, with D unclear. Germline V lookup: CDR1 SGHTA, CDR2 FQGNSA. Trimming cost V 4 bases and J 4 bases, with 11 bases left between them. The CDR3 totals 13 residues. Here the CDR3 DNA reads TGTGCCAGCAGCTACAAAACGAGGTACGAGCAGTACTTC. Amino acids: CASSYKTRYEQYF.

J is TRBJ2-1 and V is TRBV21-1; the table names TRBD1, a call not compared with the DNA. TRBV21-1 is tagged as a pseudogene. The CDR3 is made up of 16 amino acids. The CDR3 sequence is CASSKNRDRVPNEQFF. CDR3 DNA sequence: TGTGCCAGCAGCAAGAACCGGGACAGGGTCCCCAATGAGCAGTTCTTC.

The chain links TRBV5-6 to TRBJ1-5; the D gene is possibly TRBD1 (6 bases). CDR1 is SGHDT and CDR2 is YYEEEE in the germline V gene. Trimming removed 1 base at V and 3 bases at J, with 14 bases between. CDR3 length: 16 amino acids. Here the CDR3 reads CASSLWGAQVNQPQHF. CDR3 sequence (DNA): TGTGCCAGCAGCTTGTGGGGGGCGCAGGTCAATCAGCCCCAGCATTTT.

The chain carries TRBV12-3 or TRBV12-4 and TRBJ2-7; 8 nucleotides align to TRBD1. CDR3 length: 15 amino acids. The V and J ends lost 7 bases and 1 base, in that order; junction bases with no gene match: 9. The chain's CDR3 is CASNPDRAKSYEQYF. Here the CDR3 DNA reads TGTGCCAGCAACCCGGACAGGGCCAAATCCTACGAGCAGTACTTC.

The chain joins TRBV6-1 to TRBJ2-2; D call uncertain. The germline gives CDR1 MNHNS, CDR2 SASEGT. The CDR3 is 13 amino acids. The V and J ends lost 10 bases and 6 bases respectively, with 15 bases between them. This CDR3 is CATLRLEAGELFF. The CDR3 bases are TGTGCCACCCTCCGGCTAGAGGCCGGGGAGCTGTTTTTT.

This clonotype turned up a few times. V usage is TRBV6-2 or TRBV6-3 and J usage is TRBJ2-5; 8 bases are shared with TRBD1. The CDR3 covers 16 residues. J gave up 5 bases and V 7 bases, and 15 bases lay outside the gene matches. Per the germline V gene, CDR1 is MNHEY and CDR2 is SVGEGT. The CDR3 nucleotides read TGTGCCAGCACCCACCTTTTGGCGACAGGGGATGAGACCCAGTACTTC. Its translation is CASTHLLATGDETQYF.

This clonotype was seen a handful of times. CDR3 coding DNA: TGTGCCAGCAGGGGGATTAGGACGGGAAATCAGCCCCAGCATTTT. Its protein product is CASRGIRTGNQPQHF. The chain links TRBV2 to TRBJ1-5; D not resolved. CDR1 SNHLY and CDR2 FYNNEI come from the germline V gene. There are 15 residues in the CDR3. V lost 6 bases and J lost 4, with 16 bases in between.

The chain links TRBV20-1 to TRBJ2-1; TRBD2 matches at 8 bases. Trimming removed 1 base from V and 4 bases from J; junction bases left unmatched: 12. Germline CDR1 DFQATT, CDR2 SNEGSKA (reference sequence). CDR3 length: 17 amino acids. CDR3 sequence: CSARVLARGEGYNEQFF. The CDR3, as DNA: TGCAGTGCTAGAGTTCTAGCGCGGGGGGAGGGTTACAATGAGCAGTTCTTC.

The CDR3 nucleotides read TGTGCCACCAGCAGAGATTCTAGCGGGAACAATGAGCAGTTCTTC. Translating it yields CATSRDSSGNNEQFF. The chain carries TRBV15 and TRBJ2-1; 9 nucleotides match TRBD2. The CDR3 has 15 residues. Per the germline V gene, CDR1 is LNHNV and CDR2 is YYDKDF (reference sequence). V lost 0 bases and J lost 5; bases outside the gene matches: 2.

This clonotype was seen many times. The chain has TRBV4-2 and TRBJ2-4; 11 bases are shared with TRBD2. This CDR3 is built from 17 residues. Germline CDR1 is LGHNA and CDR2 is YNFKEQ. Trimming cost V 0 bases and J 6 bases; bases outside gene matches: 7. The CDR3 nucleotides are TGTGCCAGCAGCCAAGACACTAGCGGGAGTGGTGGAAACATTCAGTACTTC. It translates to CASSQDTSGSGGNIQYF.

The chain couples TRBV5-1 to TRBJ1-2, with TRBD1 matching 9 bases. V dropped 5 bases and J dropped 5; count of bases not matched to a gene: 4. CDR3 length: 13 residues. CDR1 and CDR2 from the germline V gene are SGHRS and YFSETQ. CDR3 in amino acids: CASRSDRGYGYTF. The CDR3 DNA follows: TGCGCCAGCAGGTCCGACAGGGGGTATGGCTACACCTTC.

The J gene is TRBJ2-1, the V gene TRBV12-3 or TRBV12-4; 8 bases map to TRBD2. Germline trimming cut 6 bases from V and 7 bases from J; bases unmatched to any gene: 8. This CDR3 spans 14 amino acids. CDR3 amino acids: CASSPGGPWNEQFF. The CDR3 region has the DNA TGTGCCAGCAGCCCGGGGGGGCCTTGGAATGAGCAGTTCTTC.

This clonotype has more than one count but fewer than ten. The gene calls are TRBV3-1 and TRBJ1-2; D is ambiguous. This CDR3 spans 15 amino acids. The germline V gene has CDR1 LGHDT and CDR2 YNNKEL (reference sequence). V was clipped by 4 bases and J by 2 bases, with 14 bases between them. DNA of the CDR3: TGTGCCAGCAGCCTAGCCAAAGGGAGGAACTATGGCTACACCTTC. Amino acids: CASSLAKGRNYGYTF.

This clonotype was observed a handful of times. CDR3 sequence (DNA): TGCAGTGCCATACTCCCGACAGCAACTAATGAAAAACTGTTTTTT. Translated: CSAILPTATNEKLFF. This chain connects TRBV20-1 to TRBJ1-4, with a weak D call TRBD1 (5 bases). CDR1 and CDR2 from the germline V gene are DFQATT and SNEGSKA (reference sequence). The CDR3 is made up of 15 amino acids. The V and J ends lost 6 bases and 0 bases respectively, with 14 bases between them.